This T cell receptor (beta chain) derives from a study of blood T cell repertoires in COVID-19 (dated by TCRdb to the early 2020s). General notes on the study: Samples from collaborators originated in the United States, Italy and Spain and spanned both the acute and convalescent phases of COVID-19. The prospective study material was composed of cDNA or gDNA derived from T cells, B-cell-depleted T cells, or PBMCs. Deeply sampled blood TCRbeta repertoires from subjects exposed to, actively infected with, or recovered from COVID-19 were included in the dataset. A freely available public database, intended as a resource for researchers studying the immune response to SARS-CoV-2, is where the repertoires were released. The samples were drawn from two sources: the first 160 participants of the ongoing ImmuneRACE study, and 1,254 subjects contributed by 6 global collaborators. Sample metadata almost always included a de-identified subject ID, COVID-19 status, age in years and sex. Where available, HLA class I and class II types were taken from metadata supplied by the sample provider and were not determined by assay-based typing. General conclusions and limits of the study: The amount of clinical and demographic metadata varied by source and participant and was provided uncurated.

TCRbeta CDR3 regions were amplified from genomic DNA using the immunoSEQ Assay, a bias-controlled multiplex PCR. The original methods were these. Within the assay, amplification of reference gene primers was used to estimate how many nucleated cells each sample contained. Sequence reads were collapsed and filtered to measure the absolute abundance of every unique TCRbeta CDR3 rearrangement. For each sample, productive Simpson clonality was calculated as the square root of Simpson's diversity index across productive rearrangements. TCRdb's version of the immuneACCESS table is confined to in-frame rearrangements and falls short of the full clone set. An unresolved V gene accounts for under half of the shortfall where checked; the remainder is of unknown origin. That table supplies the V and J calls and clone size; D and trimming were determined from the DNA. This sample holds roughly 38,000 clones; roughly 80% were observed only once. The top ten hold 9% to 10% of the sample.

In the germline V gene, CDR1 corresponds to LGHNA and CDR2 to YNFKEQ. V and J are trimmed by 1 base and 4 bases, and the gene matches miss 5 bases of the junction. The cysteine opens and the phenylalanine closes a CDR3 of 16 amino acids. Only CDR3 DNA remains: 48 bases, in frame from the first base. Each collaborating institution followed its own protocols to collect whole blood in K2EDTA tubes. For TCRbeta analysis, collaborator samples were shipped as frozen whole blood, as isolated PBMCs, or as DNA extracted from either sample type. As to this clone: What this receptor recognizes is not known. No base qualities exist here, and no much larger clone lies one base off it.

Here the chain combines TRBV4-2 and TRBJ1-5; TRBD1 lines up with 9 middle nucleotides. Sequencing was performed on peripheral blood. The sequence came from a man in his sixties in a cohort sampled during active COVID-19. The CDR3 is CASSQATGTGNQPQHF. Here is the DNA: TGTGCCAGCAGCCAAGCGACCGGGACAGGGAATCAGCCCCAGCATTTT.